The 19 T cell receptor beta chains given below trace back to one sample, sequenced in a study of neurological immune-mediated disorders. Stated time point: longitudinal time-point 3. TCRdb re-derived calls from the 5' RACE reads in MiXCR, one entry per CDR3 protein. Found here are tens of thousands of distinct CDR3 sequences, approximately 13% of them singletons; the top ten hold about an eighth. The sample consisted of PBMCs. These receptors were taken from a man younger than 45 in good health.

This sequence joins TRBV6-5 and TRBJ2-1; 9 positions agree with TRBD2. Germline CDR1 and CDR2: MNHEY and SVGAGI. This CDR3 comprises 14 residues. After removal of 2 bases from V and 7 bases from J, the junction contained 3 bases not matched to a gene. The CDR3 nucleotides are TGTGCCAGCAGTTACGGGCTAGCGGGAAATGAGCAGTTCTTC. Residues: CASSYGLAGNEQFF.

This clonotype has ten or more counts. The chain uses TRBV29-1 and TRBJ2-3, with D tentatively TRBD1 (6 bases). CDR1 is SQVTM, CDR2 ANQGSEA, per germline. Trimming took 3 bases from V and 0 from J, leaving 7 bases between them. This CDR3 has 13 amino acids. The CDR3 DNA follows: TGCAGCGTTGATAGGGGGAGCACAGATACGCAGTATTTT. It yields the protein CSVDRGSTDTQYF.

This clonotype was seen many times. The chain employs TRBV25-1 and TRBJ2-2; D not resolved. The length of the CDR3 is 16 residues. Trimming left V 1 base short and J 1 base short, with 10 bases between. CDR1 and CDR2 from the germline V gene are MGHDK and SYGVNS. CDR3 nucleotide sequence: TGTGCCAGCAGTGAATTTGGGATAGGGAACACCGGGGAGCTGTTTTTT. Residues: CASSEFGIGNTGELFF.

This clonotype was counted ten times or more. The genes are TRBV6-5 and TRBJ1-4, with D perhaps TRBD1 (5 bases). Germline V lookup: CDR1 MNHEY, CDR2 SVGAGI. V lost 2 bases and J 5 bases, leaving 9 bases between the germline ends. The CDR3 contains 14 residues. The CDR3 DNA follows: TGTGCCAGCAGTTACCGTGGGGGAAATGAAAAACTGTTTTTT. This translates into CASSYRGGNEKLFF.

This clonotype appeared many times. The V gene is TRBV27, the J gene TRBJ2-7, with a tentative D call TRBD1 (5 bases). There are 15 residues in the CDR3. In germline, CDR1 is MNHEY, CDR2 SMNVEV (reference sequence). Trimming took off 6 bases at V and 6 bases at J, with 21 bases between the two ends. The CDR3 coding sequence is TGTGCCAGCAGCCGAGGCAGGGTTTTGGAGAGCGAGCAGTACTTC. Translation gives CASSRGRVLESEQYF.

The chain employs TRBV5-4 and TRBJ1-4; a weak D match, TRBD1 (5 bases). The length of the CDR3 is 16 residues. V gave up 0 bases and J gave up 8 bases, with 17 bases separating them. Germline assignment: CDR1 SGHNT and CDR2 YYREEE (reference sequence). In DNA, the CDR3 is TGTGCCAGCAGCTTGGCGGCCACAGGCTTTTCAGAAAAACTGTTTTTT. Its protein is CASSLAATGFSEKLFF.

The rearrangement uses TRBV2 and TRBJ2-7, with TRBD1 identical over 8 bases. Germline V gene data show CDR1 as SNHLY and CDR2 as FYNNEI. The ends lost 10 bases at V and 6 bases at J; junction bases unmatched: 11. The CDR3 sequence is 13 residues long. The CDR3: CATTLDRVSEQYF. The DNA for the CDR3 is TGTGCCACAACCCTGGACAGGGTATCCGAGCAGTACTTC. The full variable domain, in which reference TRBV2 and TRBJ2-7 provide the parts outside the CDR3, is EPEVTQTPSHQVTQMGQEVILRCVPISNHLYFYWYRQILGQKVEFLVSFYNNEISEKSEIFDDQFSVERPDGSNFTLKIRSTKLEDSAMYFCATTLDRVSEQYFGPGTRLTVT.

There are a few counts of this clonotype. The chain uses TRBV18 and TRBJ2-1, with D uncertain. The germline V and J ends were trimmed by 2 bases and 2 bases, with 4 bases remaining between them. The germline V gene has CDR1 KGHSH and CDR2 LQKENI. CDR3 length: 13 residues. The CDR3, as DNA: TGTGCCAGCTCACCAGCCGCCTACAATGAGCAGTTCTTC. Protein product: CASSPAAYNEQFF.

This clonotype was recorded at least ten times. This sequence joins TRBV12-3 or TRBV12-4 and TRBJ2-1; D unresolved. The CDR3 has 12 amino acids. Trimming took 5 bases from V and 6 from J, leaving 8 bases between them. CDR3 sequence reads: CASSGNFNEQFF. Here the CDR3 DNA reads TGTGCCAGCAGTGGGAATTTCAATGAGCAGTTCTTC.

This clonotype has a single count. The chain has TRBV9 and TRBJ2-7; either TRBD1 or TRBD2 may supply D (6 bases each). Trimming stripped 0 bases from V and 3 bases from J, with 13 bases between. The germline CDR1 and CDR2 sequences are SGDLS and YYNGEE. The CDR3 totals 15 residues. This CDR3 is CASSVVPGAGYEQYF. CDR3 sequence (DNA): TGTGCCAGCAGCGTAGTGCCGGGGGCGGGCTACGAGCAGTACTTC. The full variable domain, rest sourced from reference TRBV9 and TRBJ2-7, is DSGVTQTPKHLITATGQRVTLRCSPRSGDLSVYWYQQSLDQGLQFLIQYYNGEERAKGNILERFSAQQFPDLHSELNLSSLELGDSALYFCASSVVPGAGYEQYFGPGTRLTVT.

CDR3: CSARGDRDYEQYF. The CDR3 bases are TGCAGTGCTAGAGGGGACAGGGACTACGAGCAGTACTTC. The chain combines TRBV20-1 with TRBJ2-7; 9 bases map to TRBD1. The germline V gene has CDR1 DFQATT and CDR2 SNEGSKA (reference sequence). This CDR3 comprises 13 residues. The V gene end was trimmed by 1 base and the J gene end by 3 bases; junction bases not matched to a gene: 1.

This clonotype was picked up many times. This chain uses TRBV6-6 with TRBJ2-7, with TRBD1 matching 8 bases. In germline, CDR1 is MNHNY, CDR2 SVGAGI (reference sequence). V trimming: 2 bases; J trimming: 1 base; junction bases outside the gene matches: 10. The CDR3 is 17 amino acids. CDR3 nucleotides: TGTGCCAGCAGTTACGGAGGGACAGGCGAGGGATCCTACGAGCAGTACTTC. Its protein is CASSYGGTGEGSYEQYF.

The chain uses TRBV5-6 and TRBJ2-7, with a possible D match to TRBD2 (6 bases). There are 14 residues in the CDR3. Germline lookup yields CDR1 SGHDT and CDR2 YYEEEE. The germline V and J ends were trimmed by 4 bases and 2 bases, with 13 bases remaining between them. CDR3 amino acids: CASSRGSPTYEQYF. CDR3 DNA sequence: TGTGCCAGCAGCCGGGGGTCCCCCACCTACGAGCAGTACTTC.

This clonotype was counted at least ten times. The chain links TRBV5-1 to TRBJ1-5; 7 bases are a match to TRBD1. In germline, CDR1 is SGHRS, CDR2 YFSETQ. V lost 4 bases, J lost 7 bases, and 11 bases stayed unmatched. The CDR3 has 15 amino acids. The CDR3 is CASSPLTGAEQPQHF. CDR3 coding DNA: TGCGCCAGCAGCCCCTTAACAGGGGCGGAACAGCCCCAGCATTTT.

This clonotype is a singleton in its sample. A read error may produce the germline difference seen at one junction end. The chain employs TRBV3-1 and TRBJ2-4, with D unclear. The CDR3 runs to 15 residues. CDR1 is LGHDT, CDR2 YNNKEL, per germline (reference sequence). The CDR3, as DNA: TGTGTCAGCAGCCAAGCCTCATGGTTAGGAAACATTCAGTACTTC. This codes for CVSSQASWLGNIQYF.

This clonotype was seen repeatedly, ten times or more. V gene TRBV27 combines with J gene TRBJ2-7, with D possibly called TRBD1 or TRBD2 (5 bases each). The CDR3 length is 13 residues. V was cut by 8 bases and J by 0 bases, with 11 bases left in between. Germline assignment: CDR1 MNHEY and CDR2 SMNVEV (reference sequence). DNA for the CDR3: TGTGCCAGCCGCTATGGGGGCTCCTACGAGCAGTACTTC. It codes for CASRYGGSYEQYF.

This clonotype was seen repeatedly, ten times or more. In nucleotides, the CDR3 is TGCGCCAGCAGTGAGTCACTAGCGGCAGATACGCAGTATTTT. Translated, it gives CASSESLAADTQYF. V usage is TRBV10-2 and J usage is TRBJ2-3, with 8 bases that match TRBD2. The V gene's germline CDR1 is WSHSY and CDR2 SAAADI. This CDR3 has 14 residues. The V and J ends lost 0 bases and 4 bases, in that order; junction bases with no gene match: 0.

This clonotype has ten or more counts. V is TRBV24-1 and J is TRBJ2-1; possible D gene TRBD1, 5 bases. The germline gives CDR1 KGHDR, CDR2 SFDVKD. V was trimmed by 5 bases and J by 7 bases, leaving 11 bases between them. The CDR3 consists of 13 residues. CDR3 in DNA: TGTGCCACCAGTGGGGGCCGTAGGAATGAGCAGTTCTTC. It encodes CATSGGRRNEQFF.

The CDR3 bases are TGTGCCAGCAAGAAGCCGGGGTTCGGGGAGCTGTTTTTT. This gives the protein CASKKPGFGELFF. This chain links TRBV6-1 with TRBJ2-2; D possibly corresponds to TRBD2 (5 bases). Between the trimmed V and J ends, which lost 7 bases and 7 bases, there was a span of 13 bases. The CDR3 length is 13 residues. Germline CDR1 and CDR2: MNHNS and SASEGT.